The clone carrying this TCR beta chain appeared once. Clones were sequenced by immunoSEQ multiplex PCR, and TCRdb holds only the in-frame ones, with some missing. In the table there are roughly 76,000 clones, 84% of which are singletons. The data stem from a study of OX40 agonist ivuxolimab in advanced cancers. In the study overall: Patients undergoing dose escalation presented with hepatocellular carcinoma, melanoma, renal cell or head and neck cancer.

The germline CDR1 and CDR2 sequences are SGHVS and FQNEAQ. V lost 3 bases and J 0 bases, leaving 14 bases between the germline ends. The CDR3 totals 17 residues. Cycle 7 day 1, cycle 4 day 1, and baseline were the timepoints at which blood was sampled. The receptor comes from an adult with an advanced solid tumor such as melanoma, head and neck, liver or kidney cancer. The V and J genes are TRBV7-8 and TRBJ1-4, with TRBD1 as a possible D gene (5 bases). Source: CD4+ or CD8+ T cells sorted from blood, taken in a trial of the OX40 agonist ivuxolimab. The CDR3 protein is CASSFRLREATNEKLFF. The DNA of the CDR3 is TGTGCCAGCAGCTTTAGGCTCAGGGAAGCAACTAATGAAAAACTGTTTTTT.